This T cell receptor (beta chain) was captured in a study of blood T cell repertoires in COVID-19. Study information: Donors in the United States, Italy and Spain gave samples during acute or convalescent COVID-19. From T cells, B-cell-depleted T cells, or PBMCs came the material, which was cDNA or gDNA.

Per the germline V gene, CDR1 is MNHEY and CDR2 is SVGEGT. V lost 4 bases, J lost 3 bases, and 5 bases stayed unmatched. This CDR3 has 15 amino acids. Authors' methods: Reference gene primer amplification gave estimated nucleated cell counts. Here immunoSEQ multiplex PCR was the method, and the copy in TCRdb shows in-frame clones only, minus some. D and trimming were read from the DNA, whereas the V and J calls and clone size are those reported in that table. The sample lists tens of thousands of clones, 70% to 90% occurring once. The clonotype comes from a human donor in a cohort sampled during active COVID-19. The sample was peripheral blood. This chain links TRBV6-2 or TRBV6-3 with TRBJ2-5; 10 bases fit TRBD1. For the CDR3, the DNA is TGTGCCAGCAGTTGGGGACAGGGGAATAAAGAGACCCAGTACTTC. This gives the protein CASSWGQGNKETQYF.